Following are 26 T cell receptor beta chains from one sample sequenced in a study of cytomegalovirus exposure and HLA in healthy donors. 13 Jbeta primers and 60 Vbeta primers were used for the PCR. Profiled with immunoSEQ multiplex PCR; TCRdb holds only in-frame clones, not every one. This sample yields approximately 91,000 clones, of which 55% to 65% are seen a single time; 2.3% belongs to the top ten. The source material was PBMCs. Source of these receptors: a human donor in good health.

The V call is TRBV9, the J call TRBJ2-5; 9 bases are shared with TRBD2. Germline V gene sequence: CDR1 SGDLS, CDR2 YYNGEE. V was clipped by 2 bases and J by 5 bases; unmatched bases: 7. This CDR3 spans 15 amino acids. For the CDR3, the DNA is TGTGCCAGCAGCGTCTTCAGCGGGGGGATGGAGACCCAGTACTTC. This encodes CASSVFSGGMETQYF.

This clone has only a few counts. The gene calls are TRBV4-3 and TRBJ2-1, with TRBD1 matching over 9 bases. From germline, CDR1 is LGHNA and CDR2 YSLEER. V lost 3 bases and J lost 2; bases outside the gene matches: 2. The CDR3 loop spans 15 amino acids. CDR3 sequence (DNA): TGCGCCAGCAGCCACGGGACAGGGCCCTACAATGAGCAGTTCTTC. Protein sequence: CASSHGTGPYNEQFF.

V is TRBV6-4 and J is TRBJ2-3; tentative D call: TRBD2 (5 bases). Germline V gives CDR1 MRHNA, CDR2 SNTAGT. V was trimmed by 3 bases and J by 2 bases, leaving 12 bases between them. This CDR3 is 15 amino acids long. As DNA, the CDR3 is TGTGCCAGCAGTGAAACTAGATCCCACACAGATACGCAGTATTTT. Encoded protein: CASSETRSHTDTQYF.

The gene calls are TRBV4-3 and TRBJ2-1, with 10 bases that match TRBD2. The germline gives CDR1 LGHNA, CDR2 YSLEER. The CDR3 has 16 residues. V dropped 1 base and J dropped 5; count of bases not matched to a gene: 5. Here the CDR3 reads CASSQGPSGGHNEQFF. For the CDR3, the DNA is TGCGCCAGCAGCCAAGGTCCTAGCGGGGGACACAATGAGCAGTTCTTC.

This chain uses TRBV12-5 with TRBJ1-5; D is possibly TRBD1 (5 bases). The V and J ends lost 1 base and 3 bases respectively, with 16 bases between them. This CDR3 has 17 amino acids. The germline V gene encodes CDR1 LGHNT and CDR2 FRNRAP. The CDR3 loop is CASGLATGGTLNQPQHF. The CDR3 DNA follows: TGTGCTAGTGGTTTGGCCACCGGCGGGACCCTCAATCAGCCCCAGCATTTT.

The rearrangement links TRBV14 to TRBJ2-4; 7 bases map to TRBD1. CDR1 and CDR2 (germline): SGHDN, FVKESK. This CDR3 is 16 amino acids long. V dropped 7 bases and J dropped 0; count of bases not matched to a gene: 9. The CDR3 here is CASNHRGALAKNIQYF. As DNA, the CDR3 is TGTGCCAGCAACCACAGGGGAGCCTTAGCCAAAAACATTCAGTACTTC.

For the CDR3, the DNA is TGTGCCAGCAGTGTAAACAGGGTGGAGACCGGGGAGCTGTTTTTT. As protein: CASSVNRVETGELFF. This chain uses TRBV2 with TRBJ2-2; D is perhaps TRBD1 (6 bases). Trimming stripped 4 bases from V and 5 bases from J, with 14 bases between. In germline, CDR1 is SNHLY, CDR2 FYNNEI. This CDR3 has 15 amino acids.

V usage is TRBV7-2 and J usage is TRBJ2-7; a weak D match, TRBD1 (5 bases). Trimming cost V 1 base and J 2 bases, with 15 bases left between them. There are 16 residues in the CDR3. The germline V gene has CDR1 SGHTA and CDR2 FQGNSA. The CDR3 DNA is TGTGCCAGCAGCTTAGTCCACAGGCCAAGGACCTACGAGCAGTACTTC. Its protein is CASSLVHRPRTYEQYF.

This sequence joins TRBV25-1 and TRBJ2-3, with D maybe TRBD1 (5 bases). The V gene lost 7 bases and the J gene lost 0 bases, with 17 bases spanning the gap. The germline gives CDR1 MGHDK, CDR2 SYGVNS. CDR3 length: 16 amino acids. This CDR3 reads CASKGRAVHSTDTQYF. CDR3 DNA sequence: TGTGCCAGCAAAGGCAGGGCGGTTCACAGCACAGATACGCAGTATTTT. Full variable domain (outside the CDR3, taken from reference TRBV25-1 and TRBJ2-3): EADIYQTPRYLVIGTGKKITLECSQTMGHDKMYWYQQDPGMELHLIHYSYGVNSTEKGDLSSESTVSRIRTEHFPLTLESARPSHTSQYLCASKGRAVHSTDTQYFGPGTRLTVL.

This rearrangement joins TRBV19 to TRBJ2-3; 11 bases align to TRBD2. This CDR3 spans 13 amino acids. Germline V gene sequence: CDR1 LNHDA, CDR2 SQIVND (reference sequence). V lost 2 bases, J lost 14 bases, and 6 bases stayed unmatched. DNA of the CDR3: TGTGCCAGTAGTATAAATAGCGGGGGGGCGCTGTATTTT. Its translation: CASSINSGGALYF.

J is TRBJ2-2 and V is TRBV6-1; TRBD1 matches 8 bases. Germline V gene sequence: CDR1 MNHNS, CDR2 SASEGT. Germline trimming cut 1 base from V and 6 bases from J; bases unmatched to any gene: 13. The CDR3 covers 18 residues. The CDR3 coding sequence is TGTGCCAGCAGTGAAGAATTCCAGGGGGCCTGGGGCTCCGGGGAGCTGTTTTTT. Protein: CASSEEFQGAWGSGELFF.

V gene TRBV11-3 combines with J gene TRBJ1-3; D is perhaps TRBD1 (5 bases). The V gene's germline CDR1 is SGHNT and CDR2 YENEEA. The CDR3 loop spans 18 amino acids. The V gene lost 2 bases and the J gene lost 0 bases, with 17 bases spanning the gap. The CDR3 loop reads CASSLPQTQAPSGNTIYF. The CDR3 nucleotides read TGTGCCAGCAGCTTACCCCAGACACAGGCCCCCTCTGGAAACACCATATATTTT.

The rearrangement uses TRBV9 and TRBJ2-7; 9 bases line up with TRBD1. CDR3 size: 14 residues. Germline V CDR1 and CDR2: SGDLS, YYNGEE. Unmatched junction bases numbered 7, after V lost 3 bases and J lost 6 bases. The CDR3 sequence: CASSGPGQGREQYF. In DNA, the CDR3 is TGTGCCAGCAGCGGACCGGGACAGGGTCGCGAGCAGTACTTC.

The chain uses TRBV5-6 and TRBJ2-3, with 7 nucleotides matching TRBD2. Trimming at V came to 0 bases and at J to 4 bases, leaving 5 bases not matched to a gene. The V gene's germline CDR1 is SGHDT and CDR2 YYEEEE. The CDR3 is 15 amino acids. For the CDR3, the DNA is TGTGCCAGCAGCTTGGCGGGGGGTGGGTCAGATACGCAGTATTTT. Protein: CASSLAGGGSDTQYF.

The chain couples TRBV9 to TRBJ2-6; 12 positions agree with TRBD1. Germline V gene sequence: CDR1 SGDLS, CDR2 YYNGEE. V was clipped by 8 bases and J by 4 bases; unmatched bases: 7. This CDR3 is 16 amino acids long. The CDR3: CARYRDRGPGANVLTF. The CDR3 DNA reads TGTGCCAGATACCGGGACAGGGGGCCAGGGGCCAACGTCCTGACTTTC.

The chain has TRBV29-1 and TRBJ1-1; 9 nucleotides agree with TRBD1. This CDR3 spans 14 amino acids. Germline assignment: CDR1 SQVTM and CDR2 ANQGSEA. V shed 4 bases, J shed 5 bases, and the junction held 8 bases outside the gene matches. CDR3 sequence (DNA): TGCAGCGTTGGGGCGACAGGGGGATGGACTGAAGCTTTCTTT. This translates into CSVGATGGWTEAFF.

By its share, this clone is medium-sized. V and J are TRBV7-9 and TRBJ1-1; D remains unclear. Trimming removed 3 bases from V and 4 bases from J, with 9 bases in between. CDR1 SEHNR and CDR2 FQNEAQ come from the germline V gene (reference sequence). CDR3 length equals 13 residues. The CDR3 DNA reads TGTGCCAGCAGCTTTACGGGAGGCACTGAAGCTTTCTTT. Translating it yields CASSFTGGTEAFF.

The J gene is TRBJ2-7, the V gene TRBV5-8, with D perhaps matching TRBD2 (6 bases). This CDR3 contains 12 residues. V lost 0 bases to trimming and J lost 11 bases, with 12 bases between them. Germline V gives CDR1 SGHTS, CDR2 YDEGEE. Here the CDR3 reads CASSLGGEWKYF. CDR3 nucleotides: TGTGCCAGCAGCTTGGGCGGGGAGTGGAAGTACTTC. Looking up the rest from reference TRBV5-8 and TRBJ2-7 gives the full variable domain: EAGVTQSPTHLIKTRGQQATLRCSPISGHTSVYWYQQALGLGLQFLLWYDEGEERNRGNFPPRFSGRQFPNYSSELNVNALELEDSALYLCASSLGGEWKYFGPGTRLTVT.

The table lists this clone with a few counts. The CDR3 nucleotides read TGTGCCAGCTCCCGCAGGGGCGCGAGTACTGAAGCTTTCTTT. Translation gives CASSRRGASTEAFF. V gene TRBV25-1 combines with J gene TRBJ1-1, with TRBD1 as a possible D gene (6 bases). The CDR3 spans 14 residues. Germline CDR1 reads MGHDK; CDR2 reads SYGVNS. V was shortened by 8 bases and J by 5 bases, with 18 bases between the two germline ends.

This clone was found a few times. The V call is TRBV2, the J call TRBJ2-7, with a tentative D call TRBD2 (5 bases). The CDR3 runs to 15 residues. The V gene lost 3 bases and the J gene lost 2 bases, with 14 bases spanning the gap. Germline lookup yields CDR1 SNHLY and CDR2 FYNNEI. The CDR3 DNA reads as TGTGCCAGCAGTGAGGGTCCCGGGGTCCCCTACGAGCAGTACTTC. Translating gives CASSEGPGVPYEQYF.

This clone was detected only once. This chain joins TRBV7-8 and TRBJ2-1; a weak D match, TRBD2 (5 bases). CDR1 and CDR2 (germline): SGHVS, FQNEAQ. The length of the CDR3 is 15 residues. V lost 0 bases and J lost 7, with 13 bases in between. DNA of the CDR3: TGTGCCAGCAGCTTAGCGTCTAGGTGGAGGAATGAGCAGTTCTTC. Translation: CASSLASRWRNEQFF.

A few counts support this clone. The V and J genes are TRBV4-1 and TRBJ2-2, with a weak D call TRBD1 (5 bases). Germline V gene sequence: CDR1 MGHRA, CDR2 YSYEKL. The CDR3 is made up of 16 amino acids. Trimming removed 4 bases from V and 2 bases from J, with 14 bases in between. As DNA, the CDR3 is TGCGCCAGCAGCCTCACGACAGCCTACAACACCGGGGAGCTGTTTTTT. The encoded protein is CASSLTTAYNTGELFF.

The chain joins TRBV29-1 to TRBJ2-2; TRBD1 matches 10 bases. CDR1 and CDR2 (germline): SQVTM, ANQGSEA. This CDR3 region has 16 residues. With V trimmed by 2 bases and J by 4 bases, 7 bases remained unmatched. The CDR3 nucleotides are TGCAGCGTTGAATTATCTGGGACAGGGGTCACCGGGGAGCTGTTTTTT. Amino acids: CSVELSGTGVTGELFF.

V and J are TRBV5-4 and TRBJ2-3; 8 bases map to TRBD2. The CDR3 sequence is 16 residues long. The germline gives CDR1 SGHNT, CDR2 YYREEE (reference sequence). V was clipped by 0 bases and J by 3 bases; unmatched bases: 6. This CDR3 is CASSLVGSGGTDTQYF. The CDR3 coding sequence is TGTGCCAGCAGCTTGGTGGGGAGCGGGGGTACAGATACGCAGTATTTT.

The chain joins TRBV5-1 to TRBJ1-1; 7 nucleotides align to TRBD1. V was clipped by 4 bases and J by 7 bases; unmatched bases: 10. The germline CDR1 and CDR2 sequences are SGHRS and YFSETQ. The length of the CDR3 is 14 residues. CDR3 in DNA: TGCGCCAGCAGCCTGTTTGAGCAGGGGGGTGAAGCTTTCTTT. The encoded protein is CASSLFEQGGEAFF.

The chain links TRBV5-4 to TRBJ1-6; possible D gene TRBD1, 5 bases. CDR3 length: 15 amino acids. The V end lost 4 bases, the J end lost 1 base, and 9 bases lay between the germline ends. The germline CDR1 and CDR2 sequences are SGHNT and YYREEE (reference sequence). CDR3 protein: CASSPGVSYNSPLHF. CDR3 DNA sequence: TGTGCCAGCAGCCCGGGGGTTTCCTATAATTCACCCCTCCACTTT.